Below are 2 T cell receptor beta chains sequenced from a single sample in a study of T cell responses to AZD1222 COVID-19 vaccine. Repertoires were generated with immunoSEQ multiplex PCR, while TCRdb's copy carries only in-frame clones and drops some. The sample consists of about 140,000 clones, roughly 82% of them appearing once. Here the sequenced sample was peripheral blood, taken on day 0 of AZD1222 vaccination. Receptor source: an adult in good health.

J is TRBJ2-5 and V is TRBV3-1 (or the pseudogene TRBV3-2), with D possibly being TRBD2 (6 bases). Trimming pared 3 bases from V and 1 base from J, leaving 15 bases between. CDR1 and CDR2 from the germline V gene are LGHDT and YNNKEL (reference sequence). The CDR3 totals 16 residues. The CDR3 bases are TGTGCCAGCAGCCATAGGGCGGGGTCCCGCCAAGAGACCCAGTACTTC. Translated, it gives CASSHRAGSRQETQYF.

CDR3 amino acids: CASSMNLGQGNGYTF. The CDR3 region has the DNA TGTGCCAGCAGTATGAACTTGGGACAGGGAAATGGCTACACCTTC. V gene TRBV6-6 combines with J gene TRBJ1-2; 9 bases are shared with TRBD1. In germline, CDR1 is MNHNY, CDR2 SVGAGI (reference sequence). This CDR3 contains 15 residues. V lost 5 bases to trimming and J lost 6 bases; unmatched junction nucleotides: 10.